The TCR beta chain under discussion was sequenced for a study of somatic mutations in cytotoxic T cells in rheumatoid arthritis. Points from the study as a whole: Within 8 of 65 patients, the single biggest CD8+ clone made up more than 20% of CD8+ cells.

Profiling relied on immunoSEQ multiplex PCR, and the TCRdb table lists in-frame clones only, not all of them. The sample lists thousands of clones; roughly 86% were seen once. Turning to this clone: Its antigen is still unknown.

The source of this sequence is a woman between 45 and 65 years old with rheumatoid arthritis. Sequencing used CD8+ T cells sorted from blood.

The CDR3 here is CASSPQNGYTF. The CDR3 DNA reads TGTGCCAGCAGCCCCCAGAATGGCTACACCTTC. The chain uses TRBV9 and TRBJ1-2; D gene ambiguous. V lost 4 bases to trimming and J lost 6 bases, with 7 bases between them. The CDR3 length is 11 residues. Germline V gene lookup returns CDR1 SGDLS and CDR2 YYNGEE.